This T cell receptor (beta chain) was identified during a study of OX40 agonist ivuxolimab in advanced cancers. Study context: The dose of intravenous ivuxolimab that patients received every 2 weeks ranged from 0.01 to 10 mg/kg. Regarding the study as a whole: Both CD4+ and CD8+ T cell populations in blood had undergone clonal expansion by week 6 at 0.1 to 3.0 mg/kg.

Note on this clone: Its antigen remains unidentified.

The table came from immunoSEQ multiplex PCR; TCRdb's copy has only in-frame clones and leaves some out. Of 45,000 or so clones in the sample, around three quarters were seen once. Researchers took blood at baseline, on cycle 4 day 1, and on cycle 7 day 1. This clonotype originated in an adult with an advanced solid tumor such as melanoma, head and neck, liver or kidney cancer. Here the sequenced sample was CD4+ or CD8+ T cells sorted from blood, taken in a trial of the OX40 agonist ivuxolimab.

CDR3 sequence reads: CASIPDSYYEQYF. CDR3 DNA: TGTGCCAGCATACCGGACAGTTACTACGAGCAGTACTTC. The chain employs TRBV6-5 and TRBJ2-7; D possibly corresponds to TRBD1 (6 bases). Germline V gene sequence: CDR1 MNHEY, CDR2 SVGAGI. Trimming took off 7 bases at V and 3 bases at J, with 13 bases between the two ends. The CDR3 consists of 13 residues.